This record concerns one T cell receptor (beta chain) sequence. The antigen is not known. It may be a read error: a sequence one base away is much more abundant. Trimming cost V 5 bases and J 10 bases, with 14 bases left between them. The CDR3 has 12 amino acids. Germline loops: CDR1 SGHTA, CDR2 FQGNSA. This specimen comes from a study of blood T cells in healthy people across ages. Study information: For every two T cells, template switching captured about one barcoded beta molecule.

Primers used in a second PCR of roughly 6 to 12 cycles were a sample-barcoded 5' primer and a J-beta primer mix. MiXCR, run by TCRdb on the 5' RACE reads, gives a single entry per CDR3 protein. The sample shows about 680,000 distinct CDR3 sequences, 49% of them seen only once. The study, taken as a whole, reports: The study found TCR beta diversity correlated strongly with naive T cell percentage. Unsorted PBMCs prevented conclusive naive versus antigen-experienced comparison.

The sequence was collected from a woman between 55 and 75 years old in good health. Sequenced material: blood. The chain recombines TRBV7-2 with TRBJ2-5, with D possibly TRBD1 on 6 matching bases. CDR3 coding DNA: TGTGCCAGCAGCCTTATTCGGACAGACCAGTACTTC. It translates to CASSLIRTDQYF.